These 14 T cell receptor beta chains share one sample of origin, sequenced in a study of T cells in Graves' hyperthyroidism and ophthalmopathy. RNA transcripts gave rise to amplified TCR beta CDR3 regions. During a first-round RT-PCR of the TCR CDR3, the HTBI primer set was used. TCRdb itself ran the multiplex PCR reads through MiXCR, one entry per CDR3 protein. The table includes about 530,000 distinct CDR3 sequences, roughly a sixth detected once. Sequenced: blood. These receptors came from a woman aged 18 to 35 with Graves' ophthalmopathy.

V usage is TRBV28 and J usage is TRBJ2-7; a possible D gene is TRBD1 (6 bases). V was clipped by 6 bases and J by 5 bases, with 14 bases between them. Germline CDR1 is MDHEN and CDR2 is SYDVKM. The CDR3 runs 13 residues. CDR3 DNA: TGTGCCAGCAGCCAATCAGGGGCGGACGAGCAGTACTTC. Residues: CASSQSGADEQYF.

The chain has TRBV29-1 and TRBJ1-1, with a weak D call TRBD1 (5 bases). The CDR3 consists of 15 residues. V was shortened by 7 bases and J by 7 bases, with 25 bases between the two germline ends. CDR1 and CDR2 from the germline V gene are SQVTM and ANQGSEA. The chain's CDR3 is CSAPKSGITLGEAFF. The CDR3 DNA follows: TGCAGCGCACCCAAATCAGGGATTACACTAGGTGAAGCTTTCTTT.

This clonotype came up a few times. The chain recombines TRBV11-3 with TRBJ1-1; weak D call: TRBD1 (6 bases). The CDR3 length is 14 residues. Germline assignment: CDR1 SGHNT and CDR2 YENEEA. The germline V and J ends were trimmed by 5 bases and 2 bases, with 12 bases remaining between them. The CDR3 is CASSRGPRNTEAFF. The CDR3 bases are TGTGCCAGCAGCCGGGGGCCCCGTAACACTGAAGCTTTCTTT.

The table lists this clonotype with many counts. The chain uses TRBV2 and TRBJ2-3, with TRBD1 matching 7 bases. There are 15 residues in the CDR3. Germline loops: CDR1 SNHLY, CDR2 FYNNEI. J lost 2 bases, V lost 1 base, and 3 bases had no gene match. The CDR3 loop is CASSEGDRDTDTQYF. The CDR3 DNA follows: TGTGCCAGCAGTGAAGGCGACAGGGACACAGATACGCAGTATTTT.

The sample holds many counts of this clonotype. Here the CDR3 reads CASSFVIGTSGMNEQFF. The CDR3 DNA reads as TGTGCCAGCAGTTTTGTGATCGGGACTAGCGGGATGAATGAGCAGTTCTTC. The chain combines TRBV28 with TRBJ2-1, with 13 bases that match TRBD2. Trimming at V came to 3 bases and at J to 7 bases, leaving 9 bases not matched to a gene. The CDR3 is 17 residues long. Germline V gene data show CDR1 as MDHEN and CDR2 as SYDVKM.

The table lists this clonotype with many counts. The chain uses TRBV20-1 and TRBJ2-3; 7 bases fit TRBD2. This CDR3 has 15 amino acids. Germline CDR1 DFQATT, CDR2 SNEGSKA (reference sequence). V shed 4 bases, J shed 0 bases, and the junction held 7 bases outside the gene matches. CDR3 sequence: CSATWTRSSTDTQYF. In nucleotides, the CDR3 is TGCAGTGCTACCTGGACTAGGTCGAGCACAGATACGCAGTATTTT.

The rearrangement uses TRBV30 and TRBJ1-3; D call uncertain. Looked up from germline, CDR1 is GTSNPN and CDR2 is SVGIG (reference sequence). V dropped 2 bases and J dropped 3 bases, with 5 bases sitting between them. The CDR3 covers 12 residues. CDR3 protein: CAWSPVGNTIYF. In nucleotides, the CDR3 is TGTGCCTGGAGTCCCGTTGGAAACACCATATATTTT.

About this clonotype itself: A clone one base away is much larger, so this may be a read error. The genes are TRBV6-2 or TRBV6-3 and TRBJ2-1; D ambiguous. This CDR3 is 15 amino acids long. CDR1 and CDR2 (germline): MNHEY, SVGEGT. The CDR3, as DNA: TGTGCCAGCAGTTACTTGCCCACGCCCTACAATGGGCAGTTCTTC. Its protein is CASSYLPTPYNGQFF.

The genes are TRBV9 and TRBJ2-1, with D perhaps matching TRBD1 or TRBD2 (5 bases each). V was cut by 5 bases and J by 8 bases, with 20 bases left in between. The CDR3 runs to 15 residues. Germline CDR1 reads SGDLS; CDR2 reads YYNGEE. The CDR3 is CASSLGLAGLDEQFF. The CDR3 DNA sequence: TGTGCCAGCAGTCTGGGGCTAGCCGGGTTGGATGAGCAGTTCTTC. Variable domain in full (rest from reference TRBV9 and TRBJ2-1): DSGVTQTPKHLITATGQRVTLRCSPRSGDLSVYWYQQSLDQGLQFLIQYYNGEERAKGNILERFSAQQFPDLHSELNLSSLELGDSALYFCASSLGLAGLDEQFFGPGTRLTVL.

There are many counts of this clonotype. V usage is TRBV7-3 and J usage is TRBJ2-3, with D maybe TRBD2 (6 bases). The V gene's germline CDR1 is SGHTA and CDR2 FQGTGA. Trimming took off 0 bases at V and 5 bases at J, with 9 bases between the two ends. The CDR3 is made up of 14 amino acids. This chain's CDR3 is CASSLTSGLDTQYF. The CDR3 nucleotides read TGTGCCAGCAGCTTAACGTCGGGACTAGATACGCAGTATTTT. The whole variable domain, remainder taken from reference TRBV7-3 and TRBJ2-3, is GAGVSQTPSNKVTEKGKYVELRCDPISGHTALYWYRQSLGQGPEFLIYFQGTGAADDSGLPNDRFFAVRPEGSVSTLKIQRTERGDSAVYLCASSLTSGLDTQYFGPGTRLTVL.

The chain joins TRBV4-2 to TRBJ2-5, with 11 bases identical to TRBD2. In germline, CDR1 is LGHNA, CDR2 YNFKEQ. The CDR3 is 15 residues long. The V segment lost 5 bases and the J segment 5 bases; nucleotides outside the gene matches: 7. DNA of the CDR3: TGTGCCAGCAGCGGTCTGACTAGCGGGGACGAGACCCAGTACTTC. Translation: CASSGLTSGDETQYF.

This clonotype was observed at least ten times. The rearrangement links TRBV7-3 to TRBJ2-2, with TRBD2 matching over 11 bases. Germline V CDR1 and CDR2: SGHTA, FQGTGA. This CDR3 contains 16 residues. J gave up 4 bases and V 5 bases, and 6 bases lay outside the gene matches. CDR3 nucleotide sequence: TGTGCCAGCAGCCCTGGACTAGCGGGCCTCACCGGGGAGCTGTTTTTT. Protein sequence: CASSPGLAGLTGELFF.

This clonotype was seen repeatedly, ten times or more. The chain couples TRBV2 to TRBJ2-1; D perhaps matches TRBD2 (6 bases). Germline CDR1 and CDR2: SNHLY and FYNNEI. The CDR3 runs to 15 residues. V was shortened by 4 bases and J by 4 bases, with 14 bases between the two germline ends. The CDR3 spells CASSGWGEMYNEQFF. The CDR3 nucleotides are TGTGCCAGCAGTGGTTGGGGGGAGATGTACAATGAGCAGTTCTTC.

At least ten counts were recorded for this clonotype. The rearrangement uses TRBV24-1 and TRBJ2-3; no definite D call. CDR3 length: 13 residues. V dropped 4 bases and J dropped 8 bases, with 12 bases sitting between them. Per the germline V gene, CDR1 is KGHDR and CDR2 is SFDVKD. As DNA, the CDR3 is TGTGCCACCAGTGACGGACGGGTGGTTACGCAGTATTTT. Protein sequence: CATSDGRVVTQYF.